These 22 T cell receptor beta chains originate from one sample sequenced in a study of T-cell reconstitution after alpha-beta-depleted transplantation in children. Preparing the TCRbeta library involved the use of unique molecular identifiers. In TCRdb, the PCR reads were re-called with MiXCR into one record per CDR3 protein. The sample carries 280,000 or so distinct CDR3 sequences, 11% recorded once. The sample consisted of peripheral blood, taken 180 days after TCRalphabeta/CD19-depleted stem cell transplant. Source of these receptors: a male patient aged 2-10 years who had a stem cell transplant for chronic granulomatous disease, so the T cells may come from the graft donor.

This clonotype was observed many times. The J gene is TRBJ1-6, the V gene TRBV4-2, with D possibly matching TRBD1 (5 bases). This CDR3 region has 14 residues. V lost 3 bases, J lost 8 bases, and 11 bases lay in between. From germline, CDR1 is LGHNA and CDR2 YNFKEQ. The chain's CDR3 is CASSQGGSYSPLHF. The CDR3 DNA sequence: TGTGCCAGCAGCCAGGGGGGGAGTTATTCACCCCTCCACTTT.

The J gene is TRBJ2-2, the V gene TRBV30, with 13 positions matching TRBD2. Trimming removed 5 bases from V and 0 bases from J; junction bases left unmatched: 12. The germline CDR1 and CDR2 sequences are GTSNPN and SVGIG (reference sequence). The CDR3 extends over 19 amino acids. The CDR3 is CAWVGRLAGGGANTGELFF. CDR3 in DNA: TGTGCCTGGGTCGGGCGACTAGCGGGAGGTGGAGCGAACACCGGGGAGCTGTTTTTT.

This clonotype has at least ten counts. The V gene is TRBV9, the J gene TRBJ2-5, with TRBD2 matching 7 bases. Germline-derived CDR1 and CDR2 are SGDLS and YYNGEE. The CDR3 covers 15 residues. Trimming took 2 bases from V and 4 from J; bases not matched to a gene: 8. CDR3 nucleotide sequence: TGTGCCAGCAGCGTGGCTAGCGGACCGGCAGAGACCCAGTACTTC. Amino acid sequence: CASSVASGPAETQYF.

This clonotype was seen at least ten times. This rearrangement joins TRBV6-1 to TRBJ1-1, with D hard to call. CDR1 MNHNS and CDR2 SASEGT come from the germline V gene. Trimming cost V 2 bases and J 4 bases, with 11 bases left between them. CDR3 length equals 14 residues. CDR3 sequence: CASSERWAPTEAFF. Here the CDR3 DNA reads TGTGCCAGCAGTGAACGGTGGGCGCCCACTGAAGCTTTCTTT.

The chain carries TRBV3-1 and TRBJ2-5; 7 positions agree with TRBD2. The CDR3 runs to 18 residues. Unmatched junction bases numbered 17, after V lost 5 bases and J lost 2 bases. Germline loops: CDR1 LGHDT, CDR2 YNNKEL (reference sequence). The CDR3 loop reads CASSKVWLPAGRQETQYF. CDR3 DNA sequence: TGTGCCAGCAGCAAAGTTTGGTTGCCAGCGGGGAGACAAGAGACCCAGTACTTC.

This clonotype showed up many times. CDR3: CASSVSDRSPNYGYTF. The CDR3 DNA reads TGTGCCAGCAGTGTGTCGGACAGGAGCCCTAACTATGGCTACACCTTC. V usage is TRBV6-1 and J usage is TRBJ1-2, with TRBD1 matching 7 bases. V dropped 4 bases and J dropped 0; count of bases not matched to a gene: 8. Germline V lookup: CDR1 MNHNS, CDR2 SASEGT. The CDR3 length is 16 residues.

The sample holds many counts of this clonotype. The chain employs TRBV29-1 and TRBJ2-1; perhaps TRBD1 as D (6 bases). The CDR3 has 12 amino acids. Trimming removed 6 bases from V and 4 bases from J, with 10 bases in between. The germline CDR1 and CDR2 sequences are SQVTM and ANQGSEA. This CDR3 reads CSVGQTYNEQFF. As DNA, the CDR3 is TGCAGCGTCGGACAGACGTACAATGAGCAGTTCTTC.

This clonotype was picked up many times. This rearrangement joins TRBV3-1 to TRBJ2-3; D may be TRBD1 or TRBD2 (5 bases each). The germline gives CDR1 LGHDT, CDR2 YNNKEL (reference sequence). The CDR3 consists of 15 residues. V was pared by 4 bases and J by 1 base, with 12 bases between. CDR3 region: CASSLLGPGTDTQYF. CDR3 sequence (DNA): TGTGCCAGCAGCCTTTTGGGACCTGGCACAGATACGCAGTATTTT.

This clonotype was counted at least ten times. The chain combines TRBV5-1 with TRBJ2-7, with D possibly being TRBD1 or TRBD2 (5 bases each). CDR3 length equals 15 residues. Trimming left V 4 bases short and J 1 base short, with 15 bases between. CDR1 SGHRS and CDR2 YFSETQ come from the germline V gene. The CDR3 here is CASSRGTEVSYEQYF. DNA for the CDR3: TGCGCCAGCAGCAGAGGGACGGAAGTATCCTACGAGCAGTACTTC.

The sample holds many counts of this clonotype. J is TRBJ2-7 and V is TRBV20-1; weak D call: TRBD2 (6 bases). Germline V gives CDR1 DFQATT, CDR2 SNEGSKA (reference sequence). V lost 2 bases to trimming and J lost 0 bases, with 8 bases between them. This CDR3 comprises 13 residues. CDR3 protein: CSARSGSSYEQYF. CDR3 DNA: TGCAGTGCTAGAAGCGGGTCCTCCTACGAGCAGTACTTC.

This clonotype was detected ten times or more. This chain connects TRBV7-6 to TRBJ2-2; the match to TRBD1 covers 9 bases. With 4 bases clipped from V and 6 bases from J, the junction kept 12 bases outside the gene matches. The CDR3 sequence is 17 residues long. Germline V gives CDR1 SGHVS, CDR2 FNYEAQ. The CDR3 sequence is CASSSRLRQGVAGELFF. CDR3 nucleotides: TGTGCCAGCAGCTCCCGTTTGAGACAGGGGGTCGCCGGGGAGCTGTTTTTT. Full variable domain (remainder filled in from reference TRBV7-6 and TRBJ2-2): GAGVSQSPRYKVTKRGQDVALRCDPISGHVSLYWYRQALGQGPEFLTYFNYEAQQDKSGLPNDRFSAERPEGSISTLTIQRTEQRDSAMYRCASSSRLRQGVAGELFFGEGSRLTVL.

The table lists this clonotype with many counts. The chain uses TRBV12-3 or TRBV12-4 and TRBJ1-6, with a possible D match to TRBD1 (5 bases). Trimming took 4 bases from V and 6 from J, leaving 13 bases between them. This CDR3 region has 15 residues. The CDR3: CASSSTGTVNSPLHF. DNA for the CDR3: TGTGCCAGCAGTTCAACCGGGACGGTTAATTCACCCCTCCACTTT.

This clonotype was seen repeatedly, ten times or more. The chain carries TRBV27 and TRBJ2-3; 11 bases fit TRBD2. This CDR3 spans 15 amino acids. The V gene end was trimmed by 6 bases and the J gene end by 5 bases; junction bases not matched to a gene: 7. Germline V CDR1 and CDR2: MNHEY, SMNVEV (reference sequence). CDR3 sequence: CASSRRLAGGDTQYF. CDR3 bases: TGTGCCAGCAGCCGACGGCTAGCGGGAGGAGATACGCAGTATTTT.

This clonotype was observed a few times. The chain recombines TRBV15 with TRBJ2-5; perhaps TRBD2 as D (5 bases). The germline V and J ends were trimmed by 6 bases and 1 base, with 15 bases remaining between them. Germline V gene sequence: CDR1 LNHNV, CDR2 YYDKDF (reference sequence). The CDR3 has 15 amino acids. The CDR3 protein is CATRDTKRIQETQYF. The DNA for the CDR3 is TGTGCCACCAGAGATACTAAGCGGATCCAAGAGACCCAGTACTTC.

This clonotype came up many times. The V call is TRBV7-2, the J call TRBJ2-5; D gene uncertain. V shed 1 base and J shed 5 bases, with 8 bases lying between them. This CDR3 spans 13 amino acids. Germline CDR1 and CDR2: SGHTA and FQGNSA. Written as DNA, the CDR3 is TGTGCCAGCAGCTTAGGGTTGTCTGAGACCCAGTACTTC. It specifies CASSLGLSETQYF.

This clonotype was seen at least ten times. This chain uses TRBV20-1 with TRBJ2-2; D is perhaps TRBD1 or TRBD2 (5 bases each). Germline loops: CDR1 DFQATT, CDR2 SNEGSKA (reference sequence). This CDR3 comprises 15 residues. V gave up 5 bases and J gave up 5 bases, with 18 bases separating them. CDR3 loop: CSAPQGPWGTGELFF. CDR3 DNA: TGCAGTGCTCCCCAGGGACCTTGGGGTACCGGGGAGCTGTTTTTT.

The table lists this clonotype with many counts. The rearrangement uses TRBV4-2 and TRBJ2-1; TRBD2 agrees at 7 bases. The CDR3 loop spans 16 amino acids. V shed 4 bases and J 4 bases; nucleotides not matched to a gene: 10. The germline V gene has CDR1 LGHNA and CDR2 YNFKEQ. CDR3 sequence: CASSPLASGPYNEQFF. In DNA form, the CDR3 reads TGTGCCAGCAGCCCCCTGGCTAGCGGCCCGTACAATGAGCAGTTCTTC.

This clonotype was observed at least ten times. V gene TRBV6-1 combines with J gene TRBJ2-1; D might be TRBD2 (5 bases). Germline V gene sequence: CDR1 MNHNS, CDR2 SASEGT. V was pared by 5 bases and J by 11 bases, with 16 bases between. The CDR3 contains 13 residues. The CDR3 DNA reads TGTGCCAGCAGTCTAAGCCACGCGGGTAAGCAGTTCTTC. Residues: CASSLSHAGKQFF.

This clonotype showed up many times. The chain couples TRBV27 to TRBJ2-7; 8 bases line up with TRBD1. The CDR3 covers 17 residues. V was clipped by 0 bases and J by 2 bases; unmatched bases: 9. The germline CDR1 and CDR2 sequences are MNHEY and SMNVEV (reference sequence). CDR3 in amino acids: CASSLSSGGFPTYEQYF. The CDR3 coding sequence is TGTGCCAGCAGTTTATCGTCAGGGGGCTTTCCAACCTACGAGCAGTACTTC.

Remarks on this clonotype: It may be a read error: a sequence one base away is much more abundant. This chain joins TRBV28 and TRBJ2-1; 10 positions match TRBD1. The J segment lost 5 bases and the V segment lost 6 bases, leaving 10 bases of the junction unmatched. Germline CDR1 is MDHEN and CDR2 is SYDVKM. This CDR3 has 16 residues. CDR3 protein: CASSPHPDRGNNEQFF. The CDR3 DNA reads TGTGCCAGCAGCCCGCACCCGGACAGGGGGAACAATGAGCAGTTCTTC.

A note on this clonotype: This may stem from a read error, because a much larger clone lies one nucleotide away. CDR3 nucleotides: TGTGCCACCAGCGGAGCGACGGGAGGCTACAATGAGCAGTTCTTC. It encodes CATSGATGGYNEQFF. The chain uses TRBV15 and TRBJ2-1; TRBD2 matches at 7 bases. Germline V gene sequence: CDR1 LNHNV, CDR2 YYDKDF (reference sequence). After removal of 5 bases from V and 3 bases from J, the junction contained 7 bases not matched to a gene. This CDR3 comprises 15 residues.

Ten or more counts support this clonotype. The chain joins TRBV20-1 to TRBJ1-1, with D unresolved. The germline V gene has CDR1 DFQATT and CDR2 SNEGSKA (reference sequence). This CDR3 spans 13 amino acids. V was clipped by 6 bases and J by 1 base, with 12 bases between them. The CDR3 coding sequence is TGCAGTGCCCTTAGCGTTAAGAACACTGAAGCTTTCTTT. Translating gives CSALSVKNTEAFF.